The present entry profiles one T cell receptor (beta chain) with its context. As yet, its antigen is unknown. These data originate in a study of cytomegalovirus exposure and HLA in healthy donors. Background on the study: Drawn from HLA-typed donors, tens of millions of unique TCRs were held in an early data release.

Overall study findings and caveats: Analysis was carried out at a later point, and it linked a missense DCLRE1C variant to TCR beta V- and J-gene trimming. Reports indicated that the classifier achieved high specificity and sensitivity in diagnosing cytomegalovirus status. TCR beta sequences numbering 16,951 were associated with HLA alleles at 0.05 false discovery rate in a later analysis.

This CDR3 comprises 15 residues. Germline trimming cut 6 bases from V and 2 bases from J; bases unmatched to any gene: 7. Germline CDR1 LNHNV, CDR2 YYDKDF (reference sequence). The PCR was carried out with 60 Vbeta primers and 13 Jbeta primers. TCRdb's table, derived via immunoSEQ multiplex PCR, lists solely in-frame clones and lacks some. The table has over 100,000 clones, about 70% seen once. The specimen sequenced was PBMCs. The sequence was collected from a male donor in good health and CMV-seronegative. The gene calls are TRBV15 and TRBJ2-3, with 8 bases matching TRBD2. The CDR3 loop reads CATSRGGGTTDTQYF. In DNA, the CDR3 is TGTGCCACCAGTAGGGGCGGGGGGACCACAGATACGCAGTATTTT.